This entry lists 27 T cell receptor beta chains sequenced from one sample in a study of regulatory T cells in long-lasting Graves disease. According to the study, TCR beta libraries were built with iRepertoire HTBI primers and CDR3-region Arm-PCR. From the multiplex PCR reads, TCRdb called clonotypes with MiXCR, one entry per CDR3 protein. The sample yields 350,000 to 500,000 distinct CDR3 sequences, about 15% seen once. Time point described: newly diagnosed GD, antithyroid drugs for less than 3 months. The TCR library was prepared using RNA isolated from PBMCs. The same specimen was also included in a second study, on T cells in Graves' hyperthyroidism and ophthalmopathy.

Source: peripheral blood mononuclear cells (PBMCs), taken at new diagnosis, from a patient treated with antithyroid drugs. These TCRs come from a woman aged 45-60 years with Graves disease.

A few counts support this clonotype. The chain's CDR3 is CASSLETSGGGEQFF. The DNA of the CDR3 is TGCGCCAGCAGCTTGGAAACTAGCGGAGGAGGTGAGCAGTTCTTC. This sequence joins TRBV5-1 and TRBJ2-1; TRBD2 agrees at 8 bases. The ends lost 0 bases at V and 9 bases at J; junction bases unmatched: 8. The CDR3 is 15 amino acids. Germline V gives CDR1 SGHRS, CDR2 YFSETQ.

This clonotype was observed a handful of times. The V and J genes are TRBV4-1 and TRBJ2-7, with 9 bases identical to TRBD2. The CDR3 is 15 residues long. Trimming at V came to 1 base and at J to 3 bases, leaving 4 bases not matched to a gene. Germline values: CDR1 MGHRA, CDR2 YSYEKL. The CDR3 coding sequence is TGCGCCAGCAGCCAAGTCTCTAGCGGGGACTACGAGCAGTACTTC. It translates to CASSQVSSGDYEQYF.

There are many counts of this clonotype. The V call is TRBV5-1, the J call TRBJ2-3; possible D gene TRBD2, 5 bases. V shed 3 bases and J shed 2 bases, with 13 bases lying between them. CDR1 SGHRS and CDR2 YFSETQ come from the germline V gene. This CDR3 is built from 15 residues. CDR3 protein: CASSSIPGFTDTQYF. The CDR3 DNA sequence: TGCGCCAGCAGCTCAATCCCGGGATTCACAGATACGCAGTATTTT.

The CDR3 sequence is CAWSGDRSSYEQYF. The CDR3 DNA follows: TGTGCCTGGAGCGGAGACAGGAGCTCCTACGAGCAGTACTTC. The J gene is TRBJ2-7, the V gene TRBV30; weak D call: TRBD1 (6 bases). The ends were cut back, 3 bases at V and 0 bases at J, with 12 bases in the middle. The germline V gene has CDR1 GTSNPN and CDR2 SVGIG (reference sequence). The CDR3 totals 14 residues.

A note on this clonotype: A much larger clone sits a single nucleotide away, making a read error possible. The J gene is TRBJ1-3, the V gene TRBV11-2; D call uncertain. Trimming stripped 1 base from V and 0 bases from J, with 10 bases between. The CDR3 runs 16 residues. Germline V CDR1 and CDR2: SGHAT, FQNNGV. In nucleotides, the CDR3 is TGTGCCAGCAGCTTAGCCTCCTTGAGCTCTGGAAACACCATATATTTT. It translates to CASSLASLSSGNTIYF.

This clonotype was seen repeatedly, ten times or more. J is TRBJ1-1 and V is TRBV28, with D possibly matching TRBD1 (5 bases). V lost 2 bases and J lost 0, with 16 bases in between. Germline CDR1 MDHEN, CDR2 SYDVKM. The CDR3 sequence is 17 residues long. This CDR3 reads CASSLGATRKMNTEAFF. The CDR3 DNA reads TGTGCCAGCAGTTTAGGGGCCACCAGGAAGATGAACACTGAAGCTTTCTTT.

The sample holds a few counts of this clonotype. This chain links TRBV28 with TRBJ1-2; maybe TRBD1 (5 bases). Trimming took off 6 bases at V and 7 bases at J, with 21 bases between the two ends. Germline V CDR1 and CDR2: MDHEN, SYDVKM. This CDR3 comprises 15 residues. The CDR3 DNA reads as TGTGCCAGCAGGTTAGCTCCGACAGCTAGAAGTGGCTACACCTTC. It translates to CASRLAPTARSGYTF.

This clonotype was counted many times. The chain employs TRBV10-2 and TRBJ2-7; TRBD1 matches 12 bases. The V and J ends lost 6 bases and 5 bases, in that order; junction bases with no gene match: 5. Looked up from germline, CDR1 is WSHSY and CDR2 is SAAADI. This CDR3 comprises 14 residues. The CDR3 region has the DNA TGCGCCAGCAGAACCGGGACAGGGGGCGACGAGCAGTACTTC. Translation: CASRTGTGGDEQYF.

This clonotype was seen ten or more times. The rearrangement links TRBV28 to TRBJ2-3, with D unresolved. V was trimmed by 8 bases and J by 3 bases, leaving 12 bases between them. Germline CDR1 MDHEN, CDR2 SYDVKM. The CDR3 is 13 amino acids. The CDR3 sequence: CASGPGSTDTQYF. The CDR3 DNA reads TGTGCCAGCGGTCCCGGGTCAACAGATACGCAGTATTTT.

This clonotype occurred many times. V usage is TRBV10-3 and J usage is TRBJ2-1; 7 bases line up with TRBD2. The V gene end was trimmed by 8 bases and the J gene end by 9 bases; junction bases not matched to a gene: 7. This CDR3 has 12 amino acids. Germline-derived CDR1 and CDR2 are ENHRY and SYGVKD. CDR3 nucleotide sequence: TGTGCCATCGGGAGGGCGATGCCTGAGCAGTTCTTC. Protein product: CAIGRAMPEQFF.

This clonotype came up a few times. The chain has TRBV5-1 and TRBJ2-7, with D maybe TRBD1 (5 bases). The CDR3 is made up of 13 amino acids. Trimming removed 1 base at V and 4 bases at J, with 9 bases between. Germline-derived CDR1 and CDR2 are SGHRS and YFSETQ. The DNA of the CDR3 is TGCGCCAGCAGCTTGAATCAGGGTTACGAGCAGTACTTC. Its protein product is CASSLNQGYEQYF.

This clonotype was seen at least ten times. The chain carries TRBV12-3 or TRBV12-4 and TRBJ1-1; D gene ambiguous. The CDR3 loop spans 12 amino acids. V was clipped by 0 bases and J by 4 bases, with 3 bases between them. This CDR3 is CASSLAATEAFF. The CDR3, as DNA: TGTGCCAGCAGTTTAGCGGCCACTGAAGCTTTCTTT.

Points on this clonotype: This sequence may be a read error, since a much larger clone differs from it by one base. The chain combines TRBV7-9 with TRBJ2-1, with D perhaps matching TRBD1 (5 bases). Per the germline V gene, CDR1 is SEHNR and CDR2 is FQNEAQ (reference sequence). This CDR3 has 12 amino acids. The CDR3 nucleotides are TGTGCCAGCGAAGGACAACCCGATAAGCCGTACTTC. Translation gives CASEGQPDKPYF.

This clonotype was counted many times. The chain has TRBV20-1 and TRBJ1-1; 9 bases match TRBD1. The germline CDR1 and CDR2 sequences are DFQATT and SNEGSKA (reference sequence). J lost 4 bases, V lost 2 bases, and 2 bases had no gene match. The CDR3 totals 13 residues. The CDR3 DNA follows: TGCAGTGCTAGATGGACAGGGGTCACTGAAGCTTTCTTT. Its protein is CSARWTGVTEAFF.

This clonotype has a handful of counts. The rearrangement links TRBV20-1 to TRBJ2-1; the match to TRBD2 covers 7 bases. CDR3 length: 14 residues. V lost 2 bases, J lost 9 bases, and 10 bases stayed unmatched. From germline, CDR1 is DFQATT and CDR2 SNEGSKA (reference sequence). The CDR3 sequence is CSARKVAGDGEQFF. The CDR3 region has the DNA TGCAGTGCTAGAAAGGTCGCGGGAGATGGTGAGCAGTTCTTC.

Comment on this clonotype: This may be a read error, as it is one base from a much larger clone. Since no conserved phenylalanine or tryptophan closes the CDR3, a read error is the likely cause. The V call is TRBV13, the J call TRBJ1-4, with a tentative D call TRBD1 (6 bases). V was trimmed by 4 bases and J by 3 bases, leaving 12 bases between them. This CDR3 region has 15 residues. CDR1 is PRHDT and CDR2 is FYEKMQ in the germline V gene (reference sequence). The CDR3 here is CASSSGTLPNEKLFS. The DNA for the CDR3 is TGTGCCAGCAGCTCGGGGACACTACCTAATGAAAAACTGTTTTCT.

This sequence joins TRBV6-5 and TRBJ2-3; no reliable D call. The CDR3 contains 16 residues. CDR1 is MNHEY, CDR2 SVGAGI, per germline. The V gene lost 2 bases and the J gene lost 0 bases, with 12 bases spanning the gap. The CDR3 is CASSYGPQTSTDTQYF. The CDR3, as DNA: TGTGCCAGCAGTTACGGTCCCCAGACCAGCACAGATACGCAGTATTTT.

V usage is TRBV18 and J usage is TRBJ1-1, with no clear D. The CDR3 runs to 14 residues. Germline CDR1 reads KGHSH; CDR2 reads LQKENI. The V end lost 0 bases, the J end lost 0 bases, and 5 bases lay between the germline ends. The DNA for the CDR3 is TGTGCCAGCTCACCACCGAGTCTGAACACTGAAGCTTTCTTT. Its translation is CASSPPSLNTEAFF. Drawing the rest from reference TRBV18 and TRBJ1-1, the complete variable domain is NAGVMQNPRHLVRRRGQEARLRCSPMKGHSHVYWYRQLPEEGLKFMVYLQKENIIDESGMPKERFSAEFPKEGPSILRIQQVVRGDSAAYFCASSPPSLNTEAFFGQGTRLTVV.

In this sample, this clonotype turned up many times. The chain uses TRBV30 and TRBJ1-4; D not certain. CDR3 size: 12 residues. Per germline, CDR1 GTSNPN and CDR2 SVGIG (reference sequence). Trimming took 1 base from V and 8 from J, leaving 8 bases between them. DNA of the CDR3: TGTGCCTGGAGTGCTCGCCCCGAAAAACTGTTTTTT. It specifies CAWSARPEKLFF.

This clonotype was observed at least ten times. The chain employs TRBV9 and TRBJ2-5; TRBD1 agrees at 8 bases. The CDR3 contains 17 residues. V shed 0 bases, J shed 5 bases, and the junction held 12 bases outside the gene matches. The germline gives CDR1 SGDLS, CDR2 YYNGEE. The CDR3, as DNA: TGTGCCAGCAGCGTAGATGTCCGGGACAGGATAGGGGAGACCCAGTACTTC. Amino acids: CASSVDVRDRIGETQYF.

This chain links TRBV6-1 with TRBJ2-6; TRBD1 matches 9 bases. This CDR3 spans 18 amino acids. V shed 3 bases and J 0 bases; nucleotides not matched to a gene: 6. From germline, CDR1 is MNHNS and CDR2 SASEGT. The CDR3 reads CASSEGTGFYSGANVLTF. The CDR3 DNA sequence: TGTGCCAGCAGTGAGGGGACAGGGTTCTACTCTGGGGCCAACGTCCTGACTTTC.

This clonotype turned up a few times. The chain carries TRBV3-1 and TRBJ2-2, with a possible D match to TRBD2 (5 bases). V was clipped by 4 bases and J by 7 bases, with 10 bases between them. Looked up from germline, CDR1 is LGHDT and CDR2 is YNNKEL (reference sequence). The CDR3 length is 13 residues. CDR3 sequence (DNA): TGTGCCAGCAGCCGGCTAGCAGACGGGGAGCTGTTTTTT. This sequence encodes CASSRLADGELFF.

This clonotype was counted ten times or more. V usage is TRBV10-3 and J usage is TRBJ1-2; D uncertain. Trimming cost V 3 bases and J 2 bases, with 7 bases left between them. CDR1 and CDR2 (germline): ENHRY, SYGVKD. There are 13 residues in the CDR3. CDR3: CAISDAGNYGYTF. Here the CDR3 DNA reads TGTGCCATCAGTGACGCCGGCAACTATGGCTACACCTTC.

The sample holds a few counts of this clonotype. The V call is TRBV25-1, the J call TRBJ2-7, with D uncertain. The CDR3 covers 14 residues. Looked up from germline, CDR1 is MGHDK and CDR2 is SYGVNS. V was cut by 1 base and J by 2 bases, with 9 bases left in between. The CDR3 reads CASSEWNAAYEQYF. DNA of the CDR3: TGTGCCAGCAGTGAATGGAACGCTGCCTACGAGCAGTACTTC.

Ten or more counts support this clonotype. The chain combines TRBV5-4 with TRBJ2-1; 12 nucleotides align to TRBD2. After removal of 4 bases from V and 0 bases from J, the junction contained 8 bases not matched to a gene. This CDR3 spans 18 amino acids. CDR1 is SGHNT, CDR2 YYREEE, per germline (reference sequence). CDR3 sequence reads: CASSAGLAGTRSYNEQFF. DNA for the CDR3: TGTGCCAGCAGCGCGGGACTAGCGGGCACACGCTCCTACAATGAGCAGTTCTTC.

This clonotype was counted many times. In DNA form, the CDR3 reads TGCGCCAGCAGCTTGGGAGTTGGGGGCGCGAACTACAATGAGCAGTTCTTC. Its protein is CASSLGVGGANYNEQFF. This chain uses TRBV5-1 with TRBJ2-1; D possibly corresponds to TRBD1 (6 bases). Trimming took off 0 bases at V and 3 bases at J, with 16 bases between the two ends. Germline V gene lookup returns CDR1 SGHRS and CDR2 YFSETQ. This CDR3 is built from 17 residues.

This clonotype occurred a few times. The chain carries TRBV19 and TRBJ1-2; 7 nucleotides line up with TRBD1. In germline, CDR1 is LNHDA, CDR2 SQIVND (reference sequence). The CDR3 contains 14 residues. V shed 5 bases, J shed 4 bases, and the junction held 7 bases outside the gene matches. The CDR3 region is CASSDRDWSYGYTF. The CDR3 DNA follows: TGTGCCAGTAGTGACAGGGATTGGAGCTATGGCTACACCTTC.